The 23 T cell receptor beta chains presented below share a single source sample, sequenced in a study of blood T cells in healthy people across ages. Sample-barcoded 5' priming and a J-beta primer mix drove a second PCR of about 7 to 12 cycles. TCRdb independently ran MiXCR on the 5' RACE reads; one entry per CDR3 protein. The table records more than 650,000 distinct CDR3 sequences, approximately 22% of them present only once. Sequenced sample: blood. Receptor source: a man aged 65 to 79 in good health.

The V call is TRBV6-2 or TRBV6-3, the J call TRBJ2-3; D is unclear. The CDR3 loop spans 14 amino acids. Germline V gene data show CDR1 as MNHEY and CDR2 as SVGEGT. The V gene lost 7 bases and the J gene lost 6 bases, with 17 bases spanning the gap. The CDR3 DNA follows: TGTGCCAGCACTTCCAGACGGCGGATGGATACGCAGTATTTT. Translation gives CASTSRRRMDTQYF.

The V gene is TRBV20-1, the J gene TRBJ2-3, with TRBD1 identical over 7 bases. Germline CDR1 reads DFQATT; CDR2 reads SNEGSKA (reference sequence). The CDR3 sequence is 11 residues long. CDR3 amino acids: CRARQGSTQYF. The CDR3 DNA reads as TGCAGAGCTCGACAGGGCTCTACGCAGTATTTT.

This clonotype was picked up a small number of times. The chain recombines TRBV5-1 with TRBJ1-1; D is possibly TRBD1 (6 bases). V was clipped by 0 bases and J by 0 bases, with 9 bases between them. The CDR3 totals 15 residues. The germline gives CDR1 SGHRS, CDR2 YFSETQ. CDR3 DNA sequence: TGCGCCAGCAGCTTGGAGGCAGGGGTGAACACTGAAGCTTTCTTT. Residues: CASSLEAGVNTEAFF.

This clonotype has a handful of counts. The J gene is TRBJ1-4, the V gene TRBV6-6; 10 bases fit TRBD1. The CDR3 runs 17 residues. V shed 2 bases and J 8 bases; nucleotides not matched to a gene: 11. Per the germline V gene, CDR1 is MNHNY and CDR2 is SVGAGI (reference sequence). CDR3 region: CASSYVLPGTGEEKLFF. The DNA of the CDR3 is TGTGCCAGCAGTTACGTTCTCCCCGGGACAGGGGAAGAAAAACTGTTTTTT.

The J gene is TRBJ2-4, the V gene TRBV5-1; 10 bases map to TRBD1. The CDR3 contains 17 residues. CDR1 and CDR2 from the germline V gene are SGHRS and YFSETQ. The V gene end was trimmed by 4 bases and the J gene end by 0 bases; junction bases not matched to a gene: 7. CDR3 region: CASSRWDRGVAKNIQYF. As DNA, the CDR3 is TGCGCCAGCAGCCGCTGGGACAGGGGAGTAGCCAAAAACATTCAGTACTTC.

The table lists this clonotype with a few counts. This chain links TRBV5-5 with TRBJ1-2; D is unresolved. V shed 2 bases and J shed 6 bases, with 8 bases lying between them. This CDR3 is 12 amino acids long. CDR1 is SGHKS and CDR2 is YYEKEE in the germline V gene (reference sequence). Written as DNA, the CDR3 is TGTGCCAGCAGCTTCCTTTTCGATGGCTACACCTTC. It yields the protein CASSFLFDGYTF.

The chain uses TRBV5-1 and TRBJ1-1; possible D gene TRBD1, 6 bases. The germline CDR1 and CDR2 sequences are SGHRS and YFSETQ. The CDR3 runs 16 residues. The ends were cut back, 0 bases at V and 4 bases at J, with 16 bases in the middle. In nucleotides, the CDR3 is TGCGCCAGCAGCTTGGCAGGGGAAGGTGTCGGCACTGAAGCTTTCTTT. Its translation: CASSLAGEGVGTEAFF.

V usage is TRBV7-6 and J usage is TRBJ1-4; D is uncertain. CDR1 and CDR2 (germline): SGHVS, FNYEAQ. The V end lost 0 bases, the J end lost 4 bases, and 9 bases lay between the germline ends. CDR3 length equals 15 residues. This CDR3 reads CASSLANGYNEKLFF. CDR3 in DNA: TGTGCCAGCAGCTTAGCCAACGGCTATAATGAAAAACTGTTTTTT.

The chain is built from TRBV28 and TRBJ2-1; possibly TRBD1 for D (6 bases). Deletions cut 2 bases from V and 7 bases from J, with 18 bases between. Germline V gene sequence: CDR1 MDHEN, CDR2 SYDVKM. This CDR3 region has 16 residues. This CDR3 reads CASSLQGPQIGNEQFF. Here the CDR3 DNA reads TGTGCCAGCAGTTTACAGGGGCCACAAATCGGGAATGAGCAGTTCTTC.

This chain connects TRBV5-1 to TRBJ1-1, with a weak D call TRBD1 (6 bases). This CDR3 is 15 amino acids long. Germline CDR1 reads SGHRS; CDR2 reads YFSETQ. Trimming removed 5 bases from V and 5 bases from J, with 19 bases in between. The DNA of the CDR3 is TGCGCCAGCAGTCGGGCTCCGACAGGACAGACTGAAGCTTTCTTT. Translated: CASSRAPTGQTEAFF.

This clonotype was observed at least ten times. The chain has TRBV29-1 and TRBJ1-6; D is unclear. CDR3 length: 12 amino acids. V lost 3 bases to trimming and J lost 10 bases, with 10 bases between them. CDR1 is SQVTM and CDR2 is ANQGSEA in the germline V gene. The CDR3 bases are TGCAGCGTTGAGGGGTTGGGATCACCCCTCCACTTT. Its translation: CSVEGLGSPLHF.

The chain links TRBV7-8 to TRBJ2-7; 7 bases are a match to TRBD1. In germline, CDR1 is SGHVS, CDR2 FQNEAQ. Trimming at V came to 4 bases and at J to 0 bases, leaving 15 bases not matched to a gene. CDR3 length equals 18 residues. CDR3 in DNA: TGTGCCAGCAGCTCGCCAATACAATCAGGGGGTCTCTCCTACGAGCAGTACTTC. Translated: CASSSPIQSGGLSYEQYF.

This clonotype was detected a few times. The rearrangement links TRBV5-5 to TRBJ1-1; the D is unclear. Trimming removed 4 bases from V and 4 bases from J, with 14 bases in between. Germline loops: CDR1 SGHKS, CDR2 YYEKEE (reference sequence). This CDR3 region has 14 residues. CDR3 bases: TGTGCCAGCAGCGGGGTCAGCAGAGGCACTGAAGCTTTCTTT. This codes for CASSGVSRGTEAFF.

The chain recombines TRBV20-1 with TRBJ2-5; D is tentatively TRBD1 or TRBD2 (5 bases each). The J call may be in error: the DNA end matches TRBJ2-7 better. The V gene's germline CDR1 is DFQATT and CDR2 SNEGSKA (reference sequence). This CDR3 has 14 residues. CDR3: CSARDAGSPYEQYF. Written as DNA, the CDR3 is TGCAGTGCGCGAGACGCAGGGAGTCCGTACGAGCAGTACTTC.

V and J are TRBV6-2 or TRBV6-3 and TRBJ2-1; D call uncertain. V lost 7 bases and J lost 5, with 9 bases in between. Looked up from germline, CDR1 is MNHEY and CDR2 is SVGEGT. CDR3 size: 12 residues. This chain's CDR3 is CASTRFNNEQFF. The CDR3, as DNA: TGTGCCAGCACCAGGTTCAACAATGAGCAGTTCTTC.

About this clonotype itself: One end of the junction varies from germline; a read error may be responsible. V is TRBV4-1 and J is TRBJ1-2, with D possibly matching TRBD1 (5 bases). CDR3 length: 13 amino acids. Germline-derived CDR1 and CDR2 are MGHRA and YSYEKL. In DNA, the CDR3 is TGCGCCAGCAGCCAAGAGAGGACGGGCGGGGCTTTCTTC. Its translation: CASSQERTGGAFF.

This clonotype was detected only a few times. The chain uses TRBV7-2 and TRBJ2-5, with a weak D call TRBD2 (6 bases). Germline CDR1 reads SGHTA; CDR2 reads FQGNSA. The V gene lost 5 bases and the J gene lost 4 bases, with 11 bases spanning the gap. The CDR3 consists of 13 residues. The CDR3 region has the DNA TGTGCCAGCAGCCGAACTAGCTTAGAGACCCAGTACTTC. It encodes CASSRTSLETQYF.

V is TRBV24-1 and J is TRBJ2-2, with a tentative D call TRBD1 (5 bases). Between the trimmed V and J ends, which lost 9 bases and 5 bases, there was a span of 15 bases. CDR1 is KGHDR, CDR2 SFDVKD, per germline. The CDR3 extends over 14 amino acids. CDR3 in DNA: TGTGCCACCGGCCGTGCAGGGCGGACCGGGGAGCTGTTTTTT. This codes for CATGRAGRTGELFF.

This clonotype was seen a handful of times. The chain employs TRBV20-1 and TRBJ2-2; no reliable D call. Per the germline V gene, CDR1 is DFQATT and CDR2 is SNEGSKA (reference sequence). V lost 6 bases and J 3 bases, leaving 8 bases between the germline ends. The CDR3 length is 12 residues. The CDR3 region has the DNA TGCAGTGCAAAACATGACACCGGGGAGCTGTTTTTT. This gives the protein CSAKHDTGELFF.

The V call is TRBV7-2, the J call TRBJ1-2; TRBD1 matches at 8 bases. Trimming at V came to 1 base and at J to 0 bases, leaving 1 base not matched to a gene. The CDR3 consists of 15 residues. Germline CDR1 and CDR2: SGHTA and FQGNSA. The chain's CDR3 is CASSLEQGANYGYTF. In nucleotides, the CDR3 is TGTGCCAGCAGCTTAGAACAGGGGGCTAACTATGGCTACACCTTC.

There are many counts of this clonotype. V usage is TRBV29-1 and J usage is TRBJ2-7, with D perhaps being TRBD1 or TRBD2 (7 bases each). Trimming stripped 0 bases from V and 1 base from J, with 16 bases between. Germline V gives CDR1 SQVTM, CDR2 ANQGSEA. The CDR3 extends over 16 amino acids. The CDR3 DNA reads TGCAGCGTTGAAGATGGGGAGGGGGCCCGATCCTACGAGCAGTACGTC. It encodes CSVEDGEGARSYEQYV.

This chain connects TRBV19 to TRBJ1-6, with D possibly being TRBD1 (5 bases). V lost 5 bases to trimming and J lost 6 bases, with 11 bases between them. CDR3 length: 14 amino acids. The germline CDR1 and CDR2 sequences are LNHDA and SQIVND (reference sequence). The CDR3 protein is CASSGASPNSPLHF. The CDR3 coding sequence is TGTGCCAGTAGTGGGGCCAGCCCTAATTCACCCCTCCACTTT.

The chain links TRBV7-8 to TRBJ1-4; 8 bases match TRBD1. CDR1 and CDR2 from the germline V gene are SGHVS and FQNEAQ. The CDR3 contains 16 residues. V shed 5 bases and J 4 bases; nucleotides not matched to a gene: 9. The CDR3 bases are TGTGCCAGCAGCCAGAGCCGACAGGGGATTAATGAAAAACTGTTTTTT. It specifies CASSQSRQGINEKLFF.